The 26 T cell receptor beta chains reported below all come from one sample, sequenced in a study of T cell responses to AZD1222 COVID-19 vaccine. Clones were read by immunoSEQ multiplex PCR, and TCRdb kept only the in-frame ones, dropping some. The repertoire includes some 110,000 clones, around nine tenths of them detected once, and approximately 3% sits in the top ten. The material was peripheral blood, obtained 28 days after the second dose of the MenACWY control vaccine. The origin of the receptors is an adult who received the MenACWY meningococcal vaccine as a control.

The genes are TRBV27 and TRBJ2-5; 7 positions agree with TRBD2. The length of the CDR3 is 15 residues. Germline V gives CDR1 MNHEY, CDR2 SMNVEV (reference sequence). V shed 4 bases, J shed 3 bases, and the junction held 8 bases outside the gene matches. CDR3 protein: CASSSTSSAKETQYF. In DNA form, the CDR3 reads TGTGCCAGCAGTTCGACTAGCTCCGCGAAAGAGACCCAGTACTTC.

The chain couples TRBV3-1 (or the pseudogene TRBV3-2) to TRBJ2-7, with D perhaps being TRBD1 or TRBD2 (7 bases each). This CDR3 is 15 amino acids long. CDR1 is LGHDT and CDR2 is YNNKEL in the germline V gene (reference sequence). V lost 0 bases to trimming and J lost 3 bases, with 12 bases between them. CDR3 sequence (DNA): TGTGCCAGCAGCCAAGATCAGGGGGGGCTCTACGAGCAGTACTTC. This codes for CASSQDQGGLYEQYF.

This clone was counted a single time. The genes are TRBV2 and TRBJ1-4, with TRBD1 matching over 10 bases. V gave up 8 bases and J gave up 6 bases; unmatched junction bases: 6. Germline V gene lookup returns CDR1 SNHLY and CDR2 FYNNEI. The CDR3 length is 14 residues. The CDR3 spells CASGAGTGDEKLFF. Written as DNA, the CDR3 is TGTGCCAGCGGGGCCGGGACAGGGGATGAAAAACTGTTTTTT.

CDR3 nucleotide sequence: TGTGCCAGTAGTATTACCCCAGGGAGACTTGGCTACACCTTC. Translating it yields CASSITPGRLGYTF. The J gene is TRBJ1-2, the V gene TRBV19; weak D call: TRBD1 (5 bases). This CDR3 region has 14 residues. With 3 bases removed from V and 7 bases from J, the gap between germline ends came to 15 bases. The germline V gene encodes CDR1 LNHDA and CDR2 SQIVND (reference sequence).

This chain joins TRBV6-1 and TRBJ2-3; 7 bases agree with TRBD1. Trimming removed 4 bases from V and 1 base from J; junction bases left unmatched: 11. The CDR3 spans 17 residues. Per germline, CDR1 MNHNS and CDR2 SASEGT. CDR3 sequence (DNA): TGTGCCAGCAGTGTTGGGACAGCTCCTTTACGCACAGATACGCAGTATTTT. Its translation: CASSVGTAPLRTDTQYF.

This clone was seen only once. The V and J genes are TRBV28 and TRBJ2-3; 8 bases are a match to TRBD1. CDR1 is MDHEN, CDR2 SYDVKM, per germline. After removal of 6 bases from V and 1 base from J, the junction contained 9 bases not matched to a gene. This CDR3 is 16 amino acids long. The CDR3 sequence: CASRPPSGGGTDTQYF. The CDR3 DNA reads as TGTGCCAGCAGACCACCCTCAGGGGGCGGCACAGATACGCAGTATTTT.

The sample holds a few counts of this clone. The CDR3 reads CASRLAPRTGRNYEQYF. The CDR3 nucleotides are TGTGCAAGTCGCTTAGCGCCCCGGACAGGTAGGAACTACGAGCAGTACTTC. The chain combines TRBV12-2 with TRBJ2-7; TRBD1, the D gene given by the table, was not confirmed from the DNA. TRBV12-2 is listed as a pseudogene. This CDR3 is built from 17 residues.

V and J are TRBV19 and TRBJ1-2, with a tentative D call TRBD1 (5 bases). The CDR3 loop spans 14 amino acids. V lost 8 bases and J lost 6, with 19 bases in between. Germline V gene sequence: CDR1 LNHDA, CDR2 SQIVND (reference sequence). CDR3 sequence reads: CASDAGRVSDGYTF. The CDR3 bases are TGTGCCAGTGACGCGGGCAGGGTGTCGGATGGCTACACCTTC.

The V and J genes are TRBV20-1 and TRBJ2-4; 10 nucleotides agree with TRBD2. The CDR3 length is 15 residues. Losses at the gene ends were 3 bases for V and 0 bases for J; bases not matched to a gene: 2. Germline V gene sequence: CDR1 DFQATT, CDR2 SNEGSKA (reference sequence). As DNA, the CDR3 is TGCAGTGCTAGTACTAGCGGGGTAGCCAAAAACATTCAGTACTTC. Translated: CSASTSGVAKNIQYF.

This chain links TRBV7-9 with TRBJ1-4, with D uncertain. Trimming pared 2 bases from V and 1 base from J, leaving 8 bases between. CDR3 length equals 15 residues. CDR1 and CDR2 from the germline V gene are SEHNR and FQNEAQ (reference sequence). CDR3 region: CASSLQMGTNEKLFF. CDR3 in DNA: TGTGCCAGCAGCTTACAGATGGGAACTAATGAAAAACTGTTTTTT.

The V and J genes are TRBV6-1 and TRBJ2-7, with D tentatively TRBD2 (7 bases). V shed 7 bases and J shed 2 bases, with 12 bases lying between them. Germline assignment: CDR1 MNHNS and CDR2 SASEGT. There are 13 residues in the CDR3. The chain's CDR3 is CASTKGGTYEQYF. Here the CDR3 DNA reads TGTGCCAGCACGAAGGGGGGGACCTACGAGCAGTACTTC.

The CDR3 DNA reads as TGTGCCAGCAGCATCCGGGACAGGGGACCGAACACTGAAGCTTTCTTT. Translating gives CASSIRDRGPNTEAFF. This sequence joins TRBV21-1 and TRBJ1-1; the table gives TRBD1 as D, unverified against the DNA. TRBV21-1 is a pseudogene locus. The CDR3 sequence is 16 residues long.

This chain joins TRBV7-2 and TRBJ1-2, with D tentatively TRBD1 (6 bases). CDR3 length: 17 amino acids. The germline gives CDR1 SGHTA, CDR2 FQGNSA. Trimming took off 0 bases at V and 4 bases at J, with 18 bases between the two ends. The CDR3 DNA follows: TGTGCCAGCAGCTTAGCGGGTAGGGCCAGGGGAGCCTATGGCTACACCTTC. Its translation: CASSLAGRARGAYGYTF.

This clone appeared once. J is TRBJ1-1 and V is TRBV20-1, with D maybe TRBD1 (5 bases). The CDR3 is made up of 16 amino acids. V lost 3 bases, J lost 1 base, and 18 bases lay in between. Per germline, CDR1 DFQATT and CDR2 SNEGSKA (reference sequence). DNA for the CDR3: TGCAGTGCTAGTTCCAACTCCGGCAGGGCGAACACTGAAGCTTTCTTT. It specifies CSASSNSGRANTEAFF.

The CDR3 sequence is CASSLFGYEQFF. The CDR3 DNA reads as TGTGCCAGCAGTTTATTTGGGTACGAGCAGTTCTTC. This sequence joins TRBV28 and TRBJ2-1; D is undetermined. Trimming cost V 1 base and J 10 bases, with 8 bases left between them. The CDR3 extends over 12 amino acids. Germline V gene data show CDR1 as MDHEN and CDR2 as SYDVKM.

The gene calls are TRBV5-5 and TRBJ1-4, with D possibly matching TRBD1 (5 bases). The CDR3 is 13 residues long. Trimming took off 3 bases at V and 8 bases at J, with 11 bases between the two ends. CDR1 and CDR2 from the germline V gene are SGHKS and YYEKEE (reference sequence). The CDR3 coding sequence is TGTGCCAGCAGCTCGCAGGGAGGAGAAAAACTGTTTTTT. It encodes CASSSQGGEKLFF.

The chain is built from TRBV4-1 and TRBJ1-1, with a tentative D call TRBD1 (5 bases). Trimming cost V 2 bases and J 0 bases, with 16 bases left between them. The germline gives CDR1 MGHRA, CDR2 YSYEKL. This CDR3 is built from 17 residues. This chain's CDR3 is CASSQIHPGTVNTEAFF. The CDR3 DNA sequence: TGCGCCAGCAGCCAAATTCATCCCGGGACGGTGAACACTGAAGCTTTCTTT.

The J gene is TRBJ1-5, the V gene TRBV7-2; perhaps TRBD1 as D (5 bases). Germline V gene data show CDR1 as SGHTA and CDR2 as FQGNSA. Trimming took off 3 bases at V and 3 bases at J, with 12 bases between the two ends. CDR3 length equals 15 residues. CDR3 nucleotides: TGTGCCAGCAGCTTGGGGCAGGCCATCAATCAGCCCCAGCATTTT. Its translation: CASSLGQAINQPQHF.

A remark on this clone: This sample also contains other DNA sequences that code for the same CDR3. The chain joins TRBV5-1 to TRBJ2-3, with D unclear. This CDR3 has 16 residues. CDR1 is SGHRS and CDR2 is YFSETQ in the germline V gene. V gave up 0 bases and J gave up 0 bases, with 11 bases separating them. The CDR3 DNA reads as TGCGCCAGCAGCTTGGGACTTGCCGCTAGCACAGATACGCAGTATTTT. Residues: CASSLGLAASTDTQYF.

V gene TRBV6-2 or TRBV6-3 combines with J gene TRBJ1-5; 9 positions agree with TRBD1. The CDR3 is 19 amino acids. Trimming took 2 bases from V and 2 from J; bases not matched to a gene: 13. The germline CDR1 and CDR2 sequences are MNHEY and SVGEGT. The CDR3 sequence is CASSYHTGTGLYGNQPQHF. CDR3 nucleotides: TGTGCCAGCAGTTACCACACCGGGACAGGGTTGTATGGCAATCAGCCCCAGCATTTT.

The chain carries TRBV19 and TRBJ1-5; possible D gene TRBD1, 6 bases. CDR3 length: 15 residues. V gave up 4 bases and J gave up 2 bases, with 12 bases separating them. The germline V gene has CDR1 LNHDA and CDR2 SQIVND (reference sequence). The CDR3 DNA sequence: TGTGCCAGTAGTAACGGGGGGCTCGGCAATCAGCCCCAGCATTTT. Translation gives CASSNGGLGNQPQHF. Full variable domain (missing parts from reference TRBV19 and TRBJ1-5): DGGITQSPKYLFRKEGQNVTLSCEQNLNHDAMYWYRQDPGQGLRLIYYSQIVNDFQKGDIAEGYSVSREKKESFPLTVTSAQKNPTAFYLCASSNGGLGNQPQHFGDGTRLSIL.

The chain recombines TRBV6-2 or TRBV6-3 with TRBJ2-7; 7 nucleotides match TRBD1. Germline CDR1 and CDR2: MNHEY and SVGEGT. There are 13 residues in the CDR3. Losses at the gene ends were 5 bases for V and 6 bases for J; bases not matched to a gene: 7. The CDR3 DNA is TGTGCCAGCAGTCCCGGACAGGTGACCGAGCAGTACTTC. This encodes CASSPGQVTEQYF.

The chain combines TRBV6-5 with TRBJ2-4, with TRBD2 identical over 8 bases. V was pared by 0 bases and J by 4 bases, with 2 bases of the junction left unmatched. This CDR3 region has 15 residues. Germline CDR1 and CDR2: MNHEY and SVGAGI. CDR3 region: CASSYSTSGKNIQYF. CDR3 nucleotide sequence: TGTGCCAGCAGTTACTCAACTAGCGGAAAAAACATTCAGTACTTC.

V usage is TRBV4-2 and J usage is TRBJ2-7, with 8 bases aligning to TRBD1. The CDR3 totals 15 residues. Germline CDR1 and CDR2: LGHNA and YNFKEQ. With 0 bases clipped from V and 3 bases from J, the junction kept 4 bases outside the gene matches. In DNA form, the CDR3 reads TGTGCCAGCAGCCAAGAGGGACAGGCCCACTACGAGCAGTACTTC. Protein: CASSQEGQAHYEQYF.

This chain connects TRBV30 to TRBJ2-2, with a weak D call TRBD1 (6 bases). This CDR3 has 15 residues. The germline V and J ends were trimmed by 0 bases and 6 bases, with 14 bases remaining between them. Germline CDR1 is GTSNPN and CDR2 is SVGIG (reference sequence). The CDR3 region has the DNA TGTGCCTGGAGTGTACGGACAGATTGGTCCGGGGAGCTGTTTTTT. Protein sequence: CAWSVRTDWSGELFF.

V is TRBV3-1 (or the pseudogene TRBV3-2) and J is TRBJ2-2; D may be TRBD1 (6 bases). The CDR3 has 14 residues. The V end lost 1 base, the J end lost 5 bases, and 8 bases lay between the germline ends. CDR1 is LGHDT and CDR2 is YNNKEL in the germline V gene (reference sequence). CDR3 sequence: CASSQVDRTGELFF. The CDR3 coding sequence is TGTGCCAGCAGCCAAGTGGACAGAACCGGGGAGCTGTTTTTT.